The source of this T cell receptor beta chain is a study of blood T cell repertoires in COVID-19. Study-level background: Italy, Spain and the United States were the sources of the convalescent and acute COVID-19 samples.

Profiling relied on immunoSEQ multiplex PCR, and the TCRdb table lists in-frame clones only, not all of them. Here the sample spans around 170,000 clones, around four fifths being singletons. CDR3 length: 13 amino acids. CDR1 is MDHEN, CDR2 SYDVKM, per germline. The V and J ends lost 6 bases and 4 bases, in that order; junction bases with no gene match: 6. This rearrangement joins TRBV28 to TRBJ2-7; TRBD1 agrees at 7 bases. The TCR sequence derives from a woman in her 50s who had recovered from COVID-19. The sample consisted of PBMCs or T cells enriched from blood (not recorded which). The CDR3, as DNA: TGTGCCAGCAGCCAAGGGGGCGAGTACGAGCAGTACTTC. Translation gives CASSQGGEYEQYF. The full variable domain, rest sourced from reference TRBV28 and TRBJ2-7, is DVKVTQSSRYLVKRTGEKVFLECVQDMDHENMFWYRQDPGLGLRLIYFSYDVKMKEKGDIPEGYSVSREKKERFSLILESASTNQTSMYLCASSQGGEYEQYFGPGTRLTVT.